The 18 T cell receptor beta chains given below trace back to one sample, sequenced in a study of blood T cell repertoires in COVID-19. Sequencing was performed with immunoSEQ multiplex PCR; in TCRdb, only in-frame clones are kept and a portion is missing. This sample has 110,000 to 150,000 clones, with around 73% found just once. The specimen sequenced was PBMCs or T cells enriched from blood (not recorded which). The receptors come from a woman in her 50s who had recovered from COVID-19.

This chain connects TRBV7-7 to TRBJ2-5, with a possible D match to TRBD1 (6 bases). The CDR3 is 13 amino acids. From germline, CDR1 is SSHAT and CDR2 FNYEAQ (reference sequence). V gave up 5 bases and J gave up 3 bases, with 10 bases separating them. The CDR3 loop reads CASSRTVKETQYF. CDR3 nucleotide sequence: TGTGCCAGCAGCCGGACAGTAAAAGAGACCCAGTACTTC.

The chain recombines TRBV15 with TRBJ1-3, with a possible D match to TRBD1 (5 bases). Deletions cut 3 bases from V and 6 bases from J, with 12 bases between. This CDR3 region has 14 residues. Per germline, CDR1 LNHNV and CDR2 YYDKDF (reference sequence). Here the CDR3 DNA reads TGTGCCACCAGCAGGGGGCAGGGATCAAACACCATATATTTT. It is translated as CATSRGQGSNTIYF.

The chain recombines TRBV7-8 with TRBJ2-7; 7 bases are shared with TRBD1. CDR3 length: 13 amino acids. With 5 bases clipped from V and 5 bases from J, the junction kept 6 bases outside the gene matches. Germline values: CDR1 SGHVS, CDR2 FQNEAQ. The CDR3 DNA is TGTGCCAGCAGCCTGGGACAGTGGGACGAGCAGTACTTC. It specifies CASSLGQWDEQYF.

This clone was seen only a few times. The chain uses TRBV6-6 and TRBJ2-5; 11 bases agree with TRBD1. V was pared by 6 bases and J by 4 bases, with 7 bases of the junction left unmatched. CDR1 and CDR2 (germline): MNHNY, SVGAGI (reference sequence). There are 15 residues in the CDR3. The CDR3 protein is CASSWDRGVLETQYF. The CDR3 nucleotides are TGTGCCAGCAGCTGGGACAGGGGGGTGTTAGAGACCCAGTACTTC.

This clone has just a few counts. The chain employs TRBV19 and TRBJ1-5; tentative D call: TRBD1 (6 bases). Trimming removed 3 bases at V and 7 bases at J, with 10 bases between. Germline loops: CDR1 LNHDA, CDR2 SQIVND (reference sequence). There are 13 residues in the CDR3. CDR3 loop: CASSIQGWQPQHF. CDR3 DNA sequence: TGTGCCAGTAGTATCCAGGGGTGGCAGCCCCAGCATTTT.

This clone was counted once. CDR3 region: CASNLRGQFNSPLHF. The CDR3 DNA follows: TGTGCCAGCAACCTCCGGGGACAGTTTAATTCACCCCTCCACTTT. The V gene is TRBV19, the J gene TRBJ1-6; 7 bases line up with TRBD1. V shed 9 bases and J 6 bases; nucleotides not matched to a gene: 11. The CDR3 contains 15 residues. CDR1 and CDR2 from the germline V gene are LNHDA and SQIVND (reference sequence).

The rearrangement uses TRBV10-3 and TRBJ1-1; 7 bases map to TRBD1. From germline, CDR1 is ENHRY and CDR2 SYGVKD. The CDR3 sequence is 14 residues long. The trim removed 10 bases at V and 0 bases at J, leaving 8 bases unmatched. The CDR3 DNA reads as TGTGCCACCAGGGGGGGACAGTTGAACACTGAAGCTTTCTTT. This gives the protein CATRGGQLNTEAFF.

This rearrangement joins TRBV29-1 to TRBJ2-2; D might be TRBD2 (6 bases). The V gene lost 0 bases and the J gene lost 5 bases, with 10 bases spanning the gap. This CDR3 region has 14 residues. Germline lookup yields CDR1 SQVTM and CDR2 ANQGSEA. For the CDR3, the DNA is TGCAGCGTTGAAGAAGATCGGGGGACCGGGGAGCTGTTTTTT. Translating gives CSVEEDRGTGELFF.

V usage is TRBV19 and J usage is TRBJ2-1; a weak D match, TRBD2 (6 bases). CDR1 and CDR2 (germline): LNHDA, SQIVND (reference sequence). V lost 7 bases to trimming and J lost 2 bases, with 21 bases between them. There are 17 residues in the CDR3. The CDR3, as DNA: TGTGCCAGTACCGCTTGGGGGTTAGCGGAGGCCTACAATGAGCAGTTCTTC. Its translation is CASTAWGLAEAYNEQFF.

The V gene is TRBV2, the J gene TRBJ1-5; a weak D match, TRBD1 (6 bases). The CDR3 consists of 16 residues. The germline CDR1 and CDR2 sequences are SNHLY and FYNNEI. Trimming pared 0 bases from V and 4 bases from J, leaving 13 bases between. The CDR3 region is CASSEAMGHLNQPQHF. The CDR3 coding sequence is TGTGCCAGCAGTGAAGCGATGGGACATCTGAATCAGCCCCAGCATTTT. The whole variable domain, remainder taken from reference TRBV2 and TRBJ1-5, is EPEVTQTPSHQVTQMGQEVILRCVPISNHLYFYWYRQILGQKVEFLVSFYNNEISEKSEIFDDQFSVERPDGSNFTLKIRSTKLEDSAMYFCASSEAMGHLNQPQHFGDGTRLSIL.

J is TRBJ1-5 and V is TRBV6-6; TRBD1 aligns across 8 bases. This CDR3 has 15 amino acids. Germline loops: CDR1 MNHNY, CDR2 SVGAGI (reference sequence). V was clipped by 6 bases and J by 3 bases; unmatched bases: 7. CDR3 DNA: TGTGCCAGCAGCCAACAGGGGGGCTACAATCAGCCCCAGCATTTT. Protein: CASSQQGGYNQPQHF.

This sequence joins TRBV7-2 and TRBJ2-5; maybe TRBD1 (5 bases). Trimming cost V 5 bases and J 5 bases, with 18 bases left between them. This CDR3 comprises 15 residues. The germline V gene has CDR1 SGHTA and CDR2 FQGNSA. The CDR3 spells CASSPGLVGRETQYF. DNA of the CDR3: TGTGCCAGCAGCCCGGGCCTAGTGGGGCGCGAGACCCAGTACTTC.

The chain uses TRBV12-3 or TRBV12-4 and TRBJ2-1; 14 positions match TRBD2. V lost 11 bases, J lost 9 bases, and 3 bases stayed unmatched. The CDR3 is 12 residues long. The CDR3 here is CASTSGGAEQFF. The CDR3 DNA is TGTGCCTCGACTAGCGGGGGGGCTGAGCAGTTCTTC.

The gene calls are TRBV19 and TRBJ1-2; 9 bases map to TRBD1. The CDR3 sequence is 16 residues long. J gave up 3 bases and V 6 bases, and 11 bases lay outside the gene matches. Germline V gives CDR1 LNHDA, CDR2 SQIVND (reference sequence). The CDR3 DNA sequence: TGTGCCAGTAGAAGACCAACCGACAGGGGGGACTATGGCTACACCTTC. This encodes CASRRPTDRGDYGYTF.

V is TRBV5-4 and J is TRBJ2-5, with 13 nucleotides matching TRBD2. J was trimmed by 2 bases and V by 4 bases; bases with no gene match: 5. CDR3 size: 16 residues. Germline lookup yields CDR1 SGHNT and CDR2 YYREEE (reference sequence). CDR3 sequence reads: CASSSGTSGEQETQYF. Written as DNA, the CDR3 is TGTGCCAGCAGCAGTGGGACTAGCGGGGAGCAAGAGACCCAGTACTTC.

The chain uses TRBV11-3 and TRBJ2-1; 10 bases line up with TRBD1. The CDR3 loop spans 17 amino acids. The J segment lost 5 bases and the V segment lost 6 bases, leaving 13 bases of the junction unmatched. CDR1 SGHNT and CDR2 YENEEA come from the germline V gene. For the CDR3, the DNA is TGTGCCAGCAGTCCTGGGACGGGGACAGGGGTGGACAATGAGCAGTTCTTC. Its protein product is CASSPGTGTGVDNEQFF.

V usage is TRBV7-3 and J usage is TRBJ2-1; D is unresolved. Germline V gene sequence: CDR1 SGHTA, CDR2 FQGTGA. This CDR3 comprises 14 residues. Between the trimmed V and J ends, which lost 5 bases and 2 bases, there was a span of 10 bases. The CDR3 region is CASSPRLPYNEQFF. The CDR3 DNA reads TGTGCCAGCAGCCCGCGCCTCCCCTACAATGAGCAGTTCTTC.

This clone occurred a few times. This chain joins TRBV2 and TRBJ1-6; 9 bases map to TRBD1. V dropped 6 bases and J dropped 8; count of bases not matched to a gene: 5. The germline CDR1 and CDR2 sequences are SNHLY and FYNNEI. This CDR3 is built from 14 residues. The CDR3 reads CASSPGQGHSPLHF. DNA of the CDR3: TGTGCCAGCAGCCCGGGACAGGGTCATTCACCCCTCCACTTT.